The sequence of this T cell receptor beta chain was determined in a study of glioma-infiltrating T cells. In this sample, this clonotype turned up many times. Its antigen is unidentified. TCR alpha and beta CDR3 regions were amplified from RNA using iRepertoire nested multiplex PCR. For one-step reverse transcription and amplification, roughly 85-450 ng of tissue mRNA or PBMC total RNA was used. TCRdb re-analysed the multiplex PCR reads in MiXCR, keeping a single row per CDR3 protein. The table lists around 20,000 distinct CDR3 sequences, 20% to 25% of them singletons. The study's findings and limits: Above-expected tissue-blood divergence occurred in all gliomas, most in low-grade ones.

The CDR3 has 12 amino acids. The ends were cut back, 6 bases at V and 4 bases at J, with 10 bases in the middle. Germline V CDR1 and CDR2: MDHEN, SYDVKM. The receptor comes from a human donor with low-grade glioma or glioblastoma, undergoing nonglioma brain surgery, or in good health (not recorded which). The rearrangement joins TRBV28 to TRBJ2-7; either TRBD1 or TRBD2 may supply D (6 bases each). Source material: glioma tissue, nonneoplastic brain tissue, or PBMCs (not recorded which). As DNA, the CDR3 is TGTGCCAGCAGGGAGGGGGTATACGAGCAGTACTTC. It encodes CASREGVYEQYF.